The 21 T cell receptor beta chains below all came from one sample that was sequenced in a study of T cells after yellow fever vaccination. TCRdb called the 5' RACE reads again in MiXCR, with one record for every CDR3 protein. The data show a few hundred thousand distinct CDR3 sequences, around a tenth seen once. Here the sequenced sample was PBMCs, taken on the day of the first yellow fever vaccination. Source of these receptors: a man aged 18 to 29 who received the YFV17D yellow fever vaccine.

The CDR3 loop is CASSSRRQGTEAFF. The DNA for the CDR3 is TGTGCCAGCAGCTCCCGACGACAGGGCACTGAAGCTTTCTTT. The chain links TRBV11-2 to TRBJ1-1; 7 nucleotides align to TRBD1. Germline-derived CDR1 and CDR2 are SGHAT and FQNNGV. V shed 4 bases, J shed 4 bases, and the junction held 6 bases outside the gene matches. The CDR3 sequence is 14 residues long.

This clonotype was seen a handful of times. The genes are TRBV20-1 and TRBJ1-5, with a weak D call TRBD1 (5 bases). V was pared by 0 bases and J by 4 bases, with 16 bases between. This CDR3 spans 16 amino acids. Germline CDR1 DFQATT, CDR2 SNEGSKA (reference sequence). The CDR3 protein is CSARDFRVARNQPQHF. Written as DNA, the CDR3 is TGCAGTGCTAGAGATTTCAGGGTAGCGCGAAATCAGCCCCAGCATTTT.

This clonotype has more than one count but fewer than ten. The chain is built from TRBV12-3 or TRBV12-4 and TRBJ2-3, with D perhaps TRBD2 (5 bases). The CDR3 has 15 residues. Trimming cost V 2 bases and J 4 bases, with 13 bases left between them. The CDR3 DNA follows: TGTGCCAGCAGTTTACGAGTGGGAGTGGCAGATACGCAGTATTTT. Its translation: CASSLRVGVADTQYF.

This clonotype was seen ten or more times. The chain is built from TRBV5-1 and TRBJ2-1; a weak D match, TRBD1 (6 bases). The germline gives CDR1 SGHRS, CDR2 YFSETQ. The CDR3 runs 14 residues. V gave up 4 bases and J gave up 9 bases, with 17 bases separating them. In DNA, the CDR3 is TGCGCCAGCAGCCCAGGGACCAGGGGCACTGAGCAGTTCTTC. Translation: CASSPGTRGTEQFF.

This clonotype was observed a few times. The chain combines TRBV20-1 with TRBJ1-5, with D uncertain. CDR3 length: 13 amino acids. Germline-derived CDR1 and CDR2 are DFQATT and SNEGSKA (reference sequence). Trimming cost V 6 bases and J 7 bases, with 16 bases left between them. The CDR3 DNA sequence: TGCAGTGCGGGAATATGGGGAAAGCAGCCCCAGCATTTT. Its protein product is CSAGIWGKQPQHF.

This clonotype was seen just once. The CDR3 coding sequence is TGCGCCAGCAGCATGGGGACAGGGGCTTCACCCCTCCACTTT. Protein: CASSMGTGASPLHF. The rearrangement uses TRBV4-1 and TRBJ1-6; 10 bases align to TRBD1. After removal of 5 bases from V and 9 bases from J, the junction contained 4 bases not matched to a gene. CDR1 and CDR2 (germline): MGHRA, YSYEKL. This CDR3 contains 14 residues.

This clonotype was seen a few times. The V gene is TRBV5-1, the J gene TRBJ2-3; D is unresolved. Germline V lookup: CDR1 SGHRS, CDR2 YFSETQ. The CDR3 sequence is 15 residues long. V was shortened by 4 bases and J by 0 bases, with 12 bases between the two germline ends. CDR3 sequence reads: CASSRSIQSTDTQYF. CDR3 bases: TGCGCCAGCAGCCGGTCGATACAAAGCACAGATACGCAGTATTTT.

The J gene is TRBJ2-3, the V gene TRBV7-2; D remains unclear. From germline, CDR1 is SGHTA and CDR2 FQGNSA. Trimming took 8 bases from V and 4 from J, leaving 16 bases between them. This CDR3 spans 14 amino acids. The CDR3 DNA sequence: TGTGCCAGCCGCCCCCACACCCGGGCAGATACGCAGTATTTT. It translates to CASRPHTRADTQYF.

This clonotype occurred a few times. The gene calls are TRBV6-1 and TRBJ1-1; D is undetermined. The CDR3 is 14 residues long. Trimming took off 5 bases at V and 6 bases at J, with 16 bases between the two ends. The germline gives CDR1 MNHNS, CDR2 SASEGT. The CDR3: CASSPRSGWAEAFF. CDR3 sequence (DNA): TGTGCCAGCAGTCCCCGATCGGGGTGGGCTGAAGCTTTCTTT.

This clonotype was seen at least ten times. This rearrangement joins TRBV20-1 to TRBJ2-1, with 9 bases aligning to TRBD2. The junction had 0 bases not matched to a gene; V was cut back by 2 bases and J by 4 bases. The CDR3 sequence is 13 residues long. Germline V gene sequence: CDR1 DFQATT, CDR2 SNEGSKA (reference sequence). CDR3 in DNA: TGCAGTGCTAGACTAGCGGGGTACAATGAGCAGTTCTTC. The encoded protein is CSARLAGYNEQFF.

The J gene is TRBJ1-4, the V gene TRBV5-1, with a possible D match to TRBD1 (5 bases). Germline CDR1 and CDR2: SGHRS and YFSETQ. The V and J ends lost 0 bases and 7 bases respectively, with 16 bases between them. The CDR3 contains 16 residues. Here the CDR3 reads CASSLAPGPVGEKLFF. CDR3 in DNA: TGCGCCAGCAGCTTGGCACCGGGACCCGTCGGTGAAAAACTGTTTTTT.

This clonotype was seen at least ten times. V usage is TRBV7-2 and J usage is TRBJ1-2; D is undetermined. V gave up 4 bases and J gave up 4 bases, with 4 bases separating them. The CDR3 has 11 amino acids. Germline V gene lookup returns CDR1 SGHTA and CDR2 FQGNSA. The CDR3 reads CASSSTYGYTF. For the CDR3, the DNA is TGTGCCAGCAGCTCCACCTATGGCTACACCTTC.

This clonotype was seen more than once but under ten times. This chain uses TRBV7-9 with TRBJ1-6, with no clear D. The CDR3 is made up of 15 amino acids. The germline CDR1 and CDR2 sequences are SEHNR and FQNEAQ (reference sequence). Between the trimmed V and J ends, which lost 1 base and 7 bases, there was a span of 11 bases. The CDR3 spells CASSLGPVENSPLHF. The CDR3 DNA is TGTGCCAGCAGCTTAGGGCCCGTAGAGAATTCACCCCTCCACTTT.

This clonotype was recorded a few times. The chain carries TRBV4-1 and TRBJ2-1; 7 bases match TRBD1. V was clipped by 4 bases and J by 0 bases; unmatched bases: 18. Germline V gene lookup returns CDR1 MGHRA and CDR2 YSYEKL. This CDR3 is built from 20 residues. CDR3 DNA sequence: TGCGCCAGCAGCCTGGACAGGCTAGGCATATCTAGGAGCTCCTACAATGAGCAGTTCTTC. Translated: CASSLDRLGISRSSYNEQFF.

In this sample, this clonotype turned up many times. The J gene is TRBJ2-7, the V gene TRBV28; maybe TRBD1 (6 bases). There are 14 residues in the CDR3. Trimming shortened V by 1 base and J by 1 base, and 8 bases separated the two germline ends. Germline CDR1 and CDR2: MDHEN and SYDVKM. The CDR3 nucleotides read TGTGCCAGCAGTTTATCGCAGGGGTCCTACGAGCAGTACTTC. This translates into CASSLSQGSYEQYF.

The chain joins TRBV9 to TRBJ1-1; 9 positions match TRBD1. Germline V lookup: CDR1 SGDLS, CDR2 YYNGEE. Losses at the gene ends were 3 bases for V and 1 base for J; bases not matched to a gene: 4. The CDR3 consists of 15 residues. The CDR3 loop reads CASSGLGQGNTEAFF. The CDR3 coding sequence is TGTGCCAGCAGCGGGCTGGGACAGGGGAACACTGAAGCTTTCTTT.

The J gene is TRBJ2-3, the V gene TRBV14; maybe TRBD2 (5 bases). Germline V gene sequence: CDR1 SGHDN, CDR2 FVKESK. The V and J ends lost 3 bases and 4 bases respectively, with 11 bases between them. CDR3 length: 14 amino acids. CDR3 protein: CASSHSGSSDTQYF. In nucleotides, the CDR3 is TGTGCCAGCAGCCACAGCGGTAGCTCAGATACGCAGTATTTT.

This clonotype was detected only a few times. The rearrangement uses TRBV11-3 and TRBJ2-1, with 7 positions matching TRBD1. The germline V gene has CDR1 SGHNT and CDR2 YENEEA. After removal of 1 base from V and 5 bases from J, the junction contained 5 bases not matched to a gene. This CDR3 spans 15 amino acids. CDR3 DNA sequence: TGTGCCAGCAGCTTAGGGGGGACAGCAAACAATGAGCAGTTCTTC. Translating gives CASSLGGTANNEQFF.

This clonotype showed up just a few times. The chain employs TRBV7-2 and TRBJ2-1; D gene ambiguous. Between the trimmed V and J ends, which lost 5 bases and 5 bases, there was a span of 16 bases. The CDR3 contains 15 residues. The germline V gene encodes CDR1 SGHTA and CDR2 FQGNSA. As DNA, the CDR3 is TGTGCCAGCAGCCAACAGTGGGGTTACAACAATGAGCAGTTCTTC. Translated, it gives CASSQQWGYNNEQFF.

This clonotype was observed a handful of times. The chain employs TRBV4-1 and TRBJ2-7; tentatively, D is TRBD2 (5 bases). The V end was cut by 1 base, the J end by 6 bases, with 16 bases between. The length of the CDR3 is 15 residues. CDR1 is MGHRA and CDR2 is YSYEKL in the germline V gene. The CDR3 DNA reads TGCGCCAGCAGCCAAGTGGAAGGCGGGTCTTGCGAGCAGTACGTC. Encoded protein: CASSQVEGGSCEQYV.

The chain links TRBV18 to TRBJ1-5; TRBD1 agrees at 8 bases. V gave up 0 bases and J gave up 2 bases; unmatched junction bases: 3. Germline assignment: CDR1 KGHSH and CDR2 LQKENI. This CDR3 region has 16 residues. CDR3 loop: CASSPPSGQGNQPQHF. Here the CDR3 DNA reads TGTGCCAGCTCACCACCATCGGGACAGGGCAATCAGCCCCAGCATTTT.